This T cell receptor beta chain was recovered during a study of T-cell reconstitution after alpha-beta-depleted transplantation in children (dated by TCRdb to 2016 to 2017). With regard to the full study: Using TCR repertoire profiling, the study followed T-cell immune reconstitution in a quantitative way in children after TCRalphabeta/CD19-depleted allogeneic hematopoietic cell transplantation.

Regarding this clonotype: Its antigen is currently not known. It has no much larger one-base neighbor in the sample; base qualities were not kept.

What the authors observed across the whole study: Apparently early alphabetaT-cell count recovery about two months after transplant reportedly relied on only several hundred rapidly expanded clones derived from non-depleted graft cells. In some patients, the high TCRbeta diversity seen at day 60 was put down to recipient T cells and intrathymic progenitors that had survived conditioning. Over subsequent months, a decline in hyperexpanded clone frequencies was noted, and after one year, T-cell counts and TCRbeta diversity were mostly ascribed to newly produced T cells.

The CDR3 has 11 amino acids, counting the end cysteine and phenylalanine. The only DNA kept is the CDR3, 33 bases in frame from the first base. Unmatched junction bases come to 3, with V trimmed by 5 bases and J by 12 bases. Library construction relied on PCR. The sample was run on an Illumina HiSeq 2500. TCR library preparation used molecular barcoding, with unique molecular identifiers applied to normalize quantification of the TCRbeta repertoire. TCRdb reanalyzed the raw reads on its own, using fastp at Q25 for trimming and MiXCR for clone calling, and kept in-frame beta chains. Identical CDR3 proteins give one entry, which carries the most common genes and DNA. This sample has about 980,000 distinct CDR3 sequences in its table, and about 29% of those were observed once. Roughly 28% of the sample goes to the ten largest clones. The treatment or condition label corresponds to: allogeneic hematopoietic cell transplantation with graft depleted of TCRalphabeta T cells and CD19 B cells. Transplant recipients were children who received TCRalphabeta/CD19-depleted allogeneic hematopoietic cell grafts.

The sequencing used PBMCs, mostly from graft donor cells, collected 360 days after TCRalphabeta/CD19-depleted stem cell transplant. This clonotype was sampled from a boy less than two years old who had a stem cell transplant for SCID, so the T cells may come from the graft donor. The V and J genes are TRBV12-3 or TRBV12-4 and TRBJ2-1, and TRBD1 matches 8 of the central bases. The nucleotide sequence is TGTGCCAGCAGTCAGGGGGCGTTGCAGTTCTTC. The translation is CASSQGALQFF.